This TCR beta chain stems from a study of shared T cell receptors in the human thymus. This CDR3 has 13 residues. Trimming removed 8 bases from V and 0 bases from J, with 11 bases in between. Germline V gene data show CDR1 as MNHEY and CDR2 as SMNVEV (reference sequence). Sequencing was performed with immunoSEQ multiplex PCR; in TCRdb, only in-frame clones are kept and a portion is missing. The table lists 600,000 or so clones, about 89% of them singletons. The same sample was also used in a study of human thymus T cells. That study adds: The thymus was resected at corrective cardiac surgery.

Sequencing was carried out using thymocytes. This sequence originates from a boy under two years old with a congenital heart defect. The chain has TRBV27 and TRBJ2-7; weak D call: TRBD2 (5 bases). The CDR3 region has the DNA TGTGCCAGCTCGACCGGGGTCTCCTACGAGCAGTACTTC. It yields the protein CASSTGVSYEQYF.